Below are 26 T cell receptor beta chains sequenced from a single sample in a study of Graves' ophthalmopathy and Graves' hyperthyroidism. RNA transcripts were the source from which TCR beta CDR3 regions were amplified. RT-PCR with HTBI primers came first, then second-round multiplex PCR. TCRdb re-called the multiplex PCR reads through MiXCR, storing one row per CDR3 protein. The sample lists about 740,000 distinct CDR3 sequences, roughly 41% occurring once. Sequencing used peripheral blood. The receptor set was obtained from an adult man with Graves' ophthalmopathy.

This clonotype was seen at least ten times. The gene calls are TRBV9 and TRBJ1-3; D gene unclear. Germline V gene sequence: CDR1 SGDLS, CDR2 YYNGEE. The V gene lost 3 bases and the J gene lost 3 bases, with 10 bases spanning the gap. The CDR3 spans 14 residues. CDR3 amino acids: CASSEVQGGNTIYF. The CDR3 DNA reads TGTGCCAGCAGCGAAGTGCAAGGTGGAAACACCATATATTTT.

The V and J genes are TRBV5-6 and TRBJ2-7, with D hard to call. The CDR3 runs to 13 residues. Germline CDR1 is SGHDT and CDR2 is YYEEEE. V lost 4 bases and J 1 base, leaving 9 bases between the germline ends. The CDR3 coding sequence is TGTGCCAGCAGCATGACGGTGTCCTACGAGCAGTACTTC. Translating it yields CASSMTVSYEQYF.

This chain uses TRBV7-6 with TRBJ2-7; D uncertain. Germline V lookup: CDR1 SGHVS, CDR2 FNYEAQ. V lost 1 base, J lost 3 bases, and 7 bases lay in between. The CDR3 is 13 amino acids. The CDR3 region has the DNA TGTGCCAGCAGCTTAGGAGCCTTCTACGAGCAGTACTTC. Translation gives CASSLGAFYEQYF.

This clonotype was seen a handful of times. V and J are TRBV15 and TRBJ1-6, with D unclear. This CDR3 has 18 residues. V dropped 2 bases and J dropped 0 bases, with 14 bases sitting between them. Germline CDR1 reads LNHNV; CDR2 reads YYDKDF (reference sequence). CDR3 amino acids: CATSRSRTVSSYNSPLHF. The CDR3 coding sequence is TGTGCCACCAGCAGATCCCGGACGGTTAGCTCCTATAATTCACCCCTCCACTTT.

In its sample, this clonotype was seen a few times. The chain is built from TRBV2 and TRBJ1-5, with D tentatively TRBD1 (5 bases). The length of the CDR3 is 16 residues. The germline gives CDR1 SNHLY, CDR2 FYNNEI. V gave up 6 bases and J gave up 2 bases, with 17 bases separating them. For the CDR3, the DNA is TGTGCCAGCAGGGGGGGATCGGCGGGGGGCAATCAGCCCCAGCATTTT. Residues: CASRGGSAGGNQPQHF.

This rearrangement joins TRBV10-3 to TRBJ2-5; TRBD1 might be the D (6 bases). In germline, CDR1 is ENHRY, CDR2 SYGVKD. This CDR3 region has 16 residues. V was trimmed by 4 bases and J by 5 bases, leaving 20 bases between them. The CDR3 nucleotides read TGTGCCATCAGTGTCCGTAAGGCAGGGGATTGGGAGACCCAGTACTTC. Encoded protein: CAISVRKAGDWETQYF.

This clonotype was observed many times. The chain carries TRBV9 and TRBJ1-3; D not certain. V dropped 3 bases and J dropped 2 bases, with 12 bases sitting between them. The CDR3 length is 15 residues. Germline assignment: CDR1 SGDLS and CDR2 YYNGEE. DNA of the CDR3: TGTGCCAGCAGCGGAAAATTGGTGCCTGGAAACACCATATATTTT. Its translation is CASSGKLVPGNTIYF.

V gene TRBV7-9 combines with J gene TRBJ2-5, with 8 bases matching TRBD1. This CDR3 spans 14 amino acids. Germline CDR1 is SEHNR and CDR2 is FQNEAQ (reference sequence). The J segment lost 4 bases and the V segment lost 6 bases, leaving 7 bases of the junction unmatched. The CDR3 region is CASSLTGVTETQYF. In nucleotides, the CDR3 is TGTGCCAGCAGTCTGACAGGGGTGACAGAGACCCAGTACTTC.

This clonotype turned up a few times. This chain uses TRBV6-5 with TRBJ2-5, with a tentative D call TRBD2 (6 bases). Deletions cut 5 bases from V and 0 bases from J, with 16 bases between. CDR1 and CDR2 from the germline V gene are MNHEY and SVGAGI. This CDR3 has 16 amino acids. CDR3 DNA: TGTGCCAGCAGTGCCTCATTTGGCGGGAACCAAGAGACCCAGTACTTC. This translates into CASSASFGGNQETQYF.

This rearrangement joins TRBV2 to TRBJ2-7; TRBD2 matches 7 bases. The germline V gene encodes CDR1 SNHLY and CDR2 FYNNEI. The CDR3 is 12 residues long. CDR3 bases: TGTGCTACTAGCGCCCGATACTACGAGCAGTACTTC. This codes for CATSARYYEQYF. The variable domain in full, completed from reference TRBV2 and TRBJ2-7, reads EPEVTQTPSHQVTQMGQEVILRCVPISNHLYFYWYRQILGQKVEFLVSFYNNEISEKSEIFDDQFSVERPDGSNFTLKIRSTKLEDSAMYFCATSARYYEQYFGPGTRLTVT.

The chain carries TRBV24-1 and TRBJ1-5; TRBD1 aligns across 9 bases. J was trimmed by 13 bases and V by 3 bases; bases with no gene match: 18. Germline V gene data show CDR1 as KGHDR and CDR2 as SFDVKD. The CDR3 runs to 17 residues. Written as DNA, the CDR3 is TGTGCCACCAGTGATCCACTCGACAGGGGGGTATCATGCGAGCAGCATTTT. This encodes CATSDPLDRGVSCEQHF.

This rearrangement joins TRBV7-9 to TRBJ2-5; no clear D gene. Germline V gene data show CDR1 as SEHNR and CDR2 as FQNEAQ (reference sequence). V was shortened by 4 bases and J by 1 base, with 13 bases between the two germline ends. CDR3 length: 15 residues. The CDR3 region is CASSSPFAPQETQYF. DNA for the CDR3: TGTGCCAGCAGCTCCCCGTTTGCGCCCCAAGAGACCCAGTACTTC.

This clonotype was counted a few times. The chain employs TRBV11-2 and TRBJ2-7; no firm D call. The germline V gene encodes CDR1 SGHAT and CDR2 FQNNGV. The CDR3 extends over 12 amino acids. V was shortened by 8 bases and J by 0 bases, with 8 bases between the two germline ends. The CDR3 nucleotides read TGTGCCAGCTCGGACGCCTCCTACGAGCAGTACTTC. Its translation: CASSDASYEQYF.

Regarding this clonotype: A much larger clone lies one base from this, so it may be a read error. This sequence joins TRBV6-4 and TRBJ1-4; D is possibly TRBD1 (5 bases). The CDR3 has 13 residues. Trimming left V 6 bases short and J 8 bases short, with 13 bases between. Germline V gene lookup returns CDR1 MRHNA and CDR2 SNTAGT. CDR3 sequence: CASRDSLEEKLFF. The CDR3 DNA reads TGTGCCAGCAGAGACAGTCTGGAGGAAAAACTGTTTTTT.

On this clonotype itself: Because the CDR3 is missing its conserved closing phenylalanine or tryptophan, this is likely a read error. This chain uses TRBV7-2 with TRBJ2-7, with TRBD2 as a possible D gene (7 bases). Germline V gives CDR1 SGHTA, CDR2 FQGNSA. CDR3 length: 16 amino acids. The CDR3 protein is CVSSLRGGDYSYEQYL. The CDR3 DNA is TGTGTCAGCAGTCTACGAGGGGGGGACTATTCCTACGAGCAGTACTTG.

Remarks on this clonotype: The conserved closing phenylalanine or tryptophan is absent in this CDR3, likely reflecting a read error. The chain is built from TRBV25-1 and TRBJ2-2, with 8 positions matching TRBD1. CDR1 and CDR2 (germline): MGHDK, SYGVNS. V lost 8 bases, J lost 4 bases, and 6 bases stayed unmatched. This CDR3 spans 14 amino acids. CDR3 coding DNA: TGTGCCAGCCCCGGGACAGGCAGCACCGGGGAGCTGTTTGTT. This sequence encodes CASPGTGSTGELFV.

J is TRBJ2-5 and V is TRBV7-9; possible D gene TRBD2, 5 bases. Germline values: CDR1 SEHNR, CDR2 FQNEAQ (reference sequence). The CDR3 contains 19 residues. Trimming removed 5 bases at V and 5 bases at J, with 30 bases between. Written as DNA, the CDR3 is TGTGCCAGCAGCCAAGATTTCCCCCGAGCAGCGGTGGTAGGGGAGACCCAGTACTTC. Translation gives CASSQDFPRAAVVGETQYF.

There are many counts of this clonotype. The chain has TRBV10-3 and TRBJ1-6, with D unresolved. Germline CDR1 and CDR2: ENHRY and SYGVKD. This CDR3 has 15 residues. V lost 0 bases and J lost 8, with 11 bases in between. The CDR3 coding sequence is TGTGCCATCAGTGAGTCTGATGCTCAAGATTCACCCCTCCACTTT. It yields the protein CAISESDAQDSPLHF.

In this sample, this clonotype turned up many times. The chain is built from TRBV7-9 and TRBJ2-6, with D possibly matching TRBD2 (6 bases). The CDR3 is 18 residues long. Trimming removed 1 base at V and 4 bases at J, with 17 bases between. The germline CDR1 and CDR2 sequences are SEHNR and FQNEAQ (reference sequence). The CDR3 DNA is TGTGCCAGCAGCTTAGGCCTAACTAGCATTTCCGGGGCCAACGTCCTGACTTTC. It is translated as CASSLGLTSISGANVLTF.

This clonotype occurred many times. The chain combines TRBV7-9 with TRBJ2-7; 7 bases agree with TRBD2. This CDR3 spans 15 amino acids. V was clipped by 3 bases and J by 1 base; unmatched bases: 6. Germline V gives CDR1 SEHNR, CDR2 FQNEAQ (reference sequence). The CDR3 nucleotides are TGTGCCAGCAGCTTGGTCGGGGGGAGGTCCTACGAGCAGTACTTC. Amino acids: CASSLVGGRSYEQYF. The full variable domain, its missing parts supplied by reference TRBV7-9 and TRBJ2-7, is DTGVSQNPRHKITKRGQNVTFRCDPISEHNRLYWYRQTLGQGPEFLTYFQNEAQLEKSRLLSDRFSAERPKGSFSTLEIQRTEQGDSAMYLCASSLVGGRSYEQYFGPGTRLTVT.

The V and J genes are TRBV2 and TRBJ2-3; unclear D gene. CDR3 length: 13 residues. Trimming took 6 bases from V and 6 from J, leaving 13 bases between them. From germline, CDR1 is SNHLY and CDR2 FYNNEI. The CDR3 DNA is TGTGCCAGCAGCTCCGCGGTGGAGGATACGCAGTATTTT. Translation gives CASSSAVEDTQYF.

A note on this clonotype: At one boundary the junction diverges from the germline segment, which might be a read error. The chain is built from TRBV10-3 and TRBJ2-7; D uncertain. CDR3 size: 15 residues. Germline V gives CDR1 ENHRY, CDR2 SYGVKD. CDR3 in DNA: TGTGCCAGCAGTTACCCCGGACGGAAAGCCTACGAGCAGTACTTC. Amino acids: CASSYPGRKAYEQYF.

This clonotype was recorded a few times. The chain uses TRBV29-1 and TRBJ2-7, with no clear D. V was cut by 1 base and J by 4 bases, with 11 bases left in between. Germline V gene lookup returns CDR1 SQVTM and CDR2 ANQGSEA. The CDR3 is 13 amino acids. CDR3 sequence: CSVEVPPIYEQYF. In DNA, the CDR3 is TGCAGCGTTGAAGTCCCCCCCATATACGAGCAGTACTTC.

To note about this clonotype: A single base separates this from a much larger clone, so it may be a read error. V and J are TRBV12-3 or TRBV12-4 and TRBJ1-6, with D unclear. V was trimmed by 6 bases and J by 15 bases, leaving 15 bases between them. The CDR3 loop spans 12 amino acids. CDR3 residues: CASRMTNYHLHF. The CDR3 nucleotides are TGTGCCAGCAGGATGACCAACTACCACCTCCACTTT.

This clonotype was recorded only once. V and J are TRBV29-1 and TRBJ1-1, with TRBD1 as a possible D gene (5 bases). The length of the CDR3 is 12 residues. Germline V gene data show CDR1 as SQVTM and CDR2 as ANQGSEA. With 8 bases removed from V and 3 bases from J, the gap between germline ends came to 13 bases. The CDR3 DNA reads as TGCAGCTTAGCAGGGATGGACACTGAAGCTTTCTTT. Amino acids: CSLAGMDTEAFF.

CDR3: CASSQYDRNYEQYF. CDR3 DNA: TGTGCCAGCAGTCAATATGACAGGAACTACGAGCAGTACTTC. The rearrangement uses TRBV7-9 and TRBJ2-7, with D perhaps matching TRBD1 (6 bases). The germline V and J ends were trimmed by 6 bases and 3 bases, with 15 bases remaining between them. The CDR3 is 14 amino acids. Germline loops: CDR1 SEHNR, CDR2 FQNEAQ (reference sequence). The whole variable domain, remainder taken from reference TRBV7-9 and TRBJ2-7, is DTGVSQNPRHKITKRGQNVTFRCDPISEHNRLYWYRQTLGQGPEFLTYFQNEAQLEKSRLLSDRFSAERPKGSFSTLEIQRTEQGDSAMYLCASSQYDRNYEQYFGPGTRLTVT.